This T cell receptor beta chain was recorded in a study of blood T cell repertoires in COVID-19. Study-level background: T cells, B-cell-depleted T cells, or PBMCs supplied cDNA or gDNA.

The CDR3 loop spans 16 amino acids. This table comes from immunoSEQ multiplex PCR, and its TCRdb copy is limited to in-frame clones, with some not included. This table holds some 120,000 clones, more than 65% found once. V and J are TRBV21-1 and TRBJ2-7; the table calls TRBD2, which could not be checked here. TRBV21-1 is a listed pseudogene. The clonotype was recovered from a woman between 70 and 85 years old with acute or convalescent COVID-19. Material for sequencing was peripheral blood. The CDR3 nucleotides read TGTGCCAGCACCATTCTTGCAGACTGGCTTTCCTACGAGCAGTACTTC. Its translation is CASTILADWLSYEQYF.